This T cell receptor beta chain is drawn from a study of early T cells in non-severe SARS-CoV-2 infection. In the study overall: Unsorted whole blood bulk RNA was sequenced, with unpaired chains.

Each single cDNA molecule received a unique molecular identifier. TCRdb reprocessed the 5' RACE reads with MiXCR, giving one entry per CDR3 protein. This sample has 40,000 to 55,000 distinct CDR3 sequences, with approximately 7.5% found just once. Overall study findings and caveats: The VDJdb matching leaned toward anti-spike CD8 responses and overlooked private and CD4 specificities.

V was cut by 3 bases and J by 6 bases, with 16 bases left in between. The CDR3 length is 15 residues. Germline CDR1 and CDR2: SGHRS and YFSETQ. Notes on this clonotype: The antigen is not known.

The J gene is TRBJ2-1, the V gene TRBV5-1; possible D gene TRBD1, 6 bases. The source of this sequence is an adult who was a healthcare worker with PCR-confirmed SARS-CoV-2 infection or an uninfected control (not recorded which). The material sequenced was whole blood. CDR3 sequence: CASSSVPGHTNEQFF. As DNA, the CDR3 is TGCGCCAGCAGCTCAGTCCCGGGACACACCAATGAGCAGTTCTTC.